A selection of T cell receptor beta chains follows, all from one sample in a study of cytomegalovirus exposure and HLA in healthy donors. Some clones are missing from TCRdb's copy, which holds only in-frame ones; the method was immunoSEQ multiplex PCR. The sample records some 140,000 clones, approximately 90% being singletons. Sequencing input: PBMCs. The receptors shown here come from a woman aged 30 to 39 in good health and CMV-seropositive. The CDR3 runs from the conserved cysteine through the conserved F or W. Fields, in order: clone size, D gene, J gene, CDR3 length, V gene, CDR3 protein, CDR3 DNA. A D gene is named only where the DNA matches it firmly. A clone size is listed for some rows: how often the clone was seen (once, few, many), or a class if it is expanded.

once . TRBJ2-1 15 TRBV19 CASSTGGHYYNEQFF TGTGCCAGTAGTACCGGGGGGCATTACTACAATGAGCAGTTCTTC
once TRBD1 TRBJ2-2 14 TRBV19 CARRDRGYTGELFF TGTGCCAGACGGGACAGGGGTTACACCGGGGAGCTGTTTTTT
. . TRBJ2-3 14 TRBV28 CASSSPSGTDTQYF TGTGCCAGCAGTTCCCCTAGCGGCACAGATACGCAGTATTTT
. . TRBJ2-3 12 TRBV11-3 CASSLAGDTQYF TGTGCCAGCAGCTTAGCGGGAGATACGCAGTATTTT
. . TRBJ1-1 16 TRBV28 CASSLWEAGPRLGAFF TGTGCCAGCAGTTTATGGGAGGCCGGGCCCCGCCTGGGAGCTTTCTTT
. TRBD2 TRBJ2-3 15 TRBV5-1 CASSLAGASTDTQYF TGCGCCAGCAGCTTAGCGGGGGCCAGCACAGATACGCAGTATTTT
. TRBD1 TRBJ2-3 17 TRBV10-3 CAISESTGGRRTDTQYF TGTGCCATCAGTGAGTCGACAGGGGGACGACGCACAGATACGCAGTATTTT
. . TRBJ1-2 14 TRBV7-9 CASSLSPDNYGYTF TGTGCCAGCAGCTTAAGTCCAGATAACTATGGCTACACCTTC
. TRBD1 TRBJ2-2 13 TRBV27 CASSGTGSGELFF TGTGCCAGCAGCGGGACAGGGTCAGGGGAGCTGTTTTTT
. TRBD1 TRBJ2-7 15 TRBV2 CASSFTGTGFYEQYF TGTGCCAGCAGTTTTACCGGGACAGGGTTTTACGAGCAGTACTTC
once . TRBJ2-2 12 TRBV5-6 CASSGQAGELFF TGTGCCAGCAGCGGGCAGGCCGGGGAGCTGTTTTTT
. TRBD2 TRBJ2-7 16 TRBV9 CASGLEAGVLSYEQYF TGTGCCAGCGGCCTAGAAGCGGGAGTGCTTTCTTACGAGCAGTACTTC
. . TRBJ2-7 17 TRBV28 CASSGLGTPPLSYEQYF TGTGCCAGCAGTGGGCTGGGCACACCTCCGCTCTCCTACGAGCAGTACTTC
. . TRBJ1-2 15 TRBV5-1 CASSEDRPPNYGYTF TGCGCCAGCAGCGAAGACAGGCCCCCTAACTATGGCTACACCTTC
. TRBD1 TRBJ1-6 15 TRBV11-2 CASSLETGGTSPLHF TGTGCCAGCAGCCTAGAAACAGGGGGAACTTCACCCCTCCACTTT
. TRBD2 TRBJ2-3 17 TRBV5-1 CASSLPRASGGTDTQYF TGCGCCAGCAGCCTACCCCGGGCTAGCGGGGGCACAGATACGCAGTATTTT
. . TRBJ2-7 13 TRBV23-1 CASRRVFPYEQYF TGCGCCAGCCGGCGGGTGTTTCCCTACGAGCAGTACTTC
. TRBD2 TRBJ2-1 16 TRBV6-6 CASSYSGTSGRSEQFF TGTGCCAGCAGTTACTCCGGGACTAGCGGGAGAAGTGAGCAGTTCTTC
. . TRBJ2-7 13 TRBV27 CASRRTGSYEQYF TGTGCCAGCAGAAGAACAGGATCCTACGAGCAGTACTTC
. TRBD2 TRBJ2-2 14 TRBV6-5 CASSRTRGTGELFF TGTGCCAGCTCGAGGACTAGAGGGACCGGGGAGCTGTTTTTT
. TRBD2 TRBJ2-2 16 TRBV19 CASSSWTSGTTGELFF TGTGCCAGTAGTTCATGGACTAGCGGGACCACCGGGGAGCTGTTTTTT
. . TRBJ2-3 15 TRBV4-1 CASNYLLNSRDTQYF TGCGCCAGCAATTACCTGTTGAACTCGCGGGATACGCAGTATTTT
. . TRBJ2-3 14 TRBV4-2 CASSQVGSTDTQYF TGTGCCAGCAGCCAAGTGGGCAGCACAGATACGCAGTATTTT
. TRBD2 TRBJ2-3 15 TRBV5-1 CASTFLSGNTDTQYF TGCGCCAGCACCTTCTTAAGCGGGAACACAGATACGCAGTATTTT
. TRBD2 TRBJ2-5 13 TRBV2 CASVTSGGGSQYF TGTGCCAGCGTGACTAGCGGGGGGGGGTCCCAGTACTTC
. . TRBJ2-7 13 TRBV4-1 CASSQGQNYEQYF TGCGCCAGCAGCCAAGGACAGAACTACGAGCAGTACTTC
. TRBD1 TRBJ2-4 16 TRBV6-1 CASSEVSGGGQNIQYF TGTGCCAGCAGTGAGGTATCAGGGGGCGGCCAAAACATTCAGTACTTC
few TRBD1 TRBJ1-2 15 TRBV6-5 CASRAGTGDLYGYTF TGTGCCAGCAGAGCCGGGACAGGGGATCTCTATGGCTACACCTTC
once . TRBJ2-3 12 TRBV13 CASQHRTDTQYF TGTGCCAGTCAACATCGCACAGATACGCAGTATTTT
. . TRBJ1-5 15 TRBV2 CASSEGGTSNQPQHF TGTGCCAGCAGTGAGGGCGGGACTAGCAATCAGCCCCAGCATTTT
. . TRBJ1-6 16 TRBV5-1 CASSVAASSYNSPLHF TGCGCCAGCAGCGTGGCAGCGAGCTCCTATAATTCACCCCTCCACTTT
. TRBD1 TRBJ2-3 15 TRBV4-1 CASSLRDRDTDTQYF TGCGCCAGCAGCCTCCGGGACAGGGACACAGATACGCAGTATTTT
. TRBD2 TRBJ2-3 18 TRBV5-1 CASSLGGLAGGGTDTQYF TGCGCCAGCAGCTTGGGGGGACTAGCGGGAGGTGGCACAGATACGCAGTATTTT
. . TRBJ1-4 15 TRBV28 CASSIPQGGREKLFF TGTGCCAGCAGTATCCCACAGGGTGGTCGTGAAAAACTGTTTTTT
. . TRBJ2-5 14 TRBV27 CASSFTPRPETQYF TGTGCCAGCAGTTTCACTCCTAGACCAGAGACCCAGTACTTC
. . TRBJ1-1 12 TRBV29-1 CSGGSGITEAFF TGCAGCGGGGGGAGCGGGATCACTGAAGCTTTCTTT
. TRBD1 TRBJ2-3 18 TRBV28 CASSLGIQGQGSTDTQYF TGTGCCAGCAGTTTAGGTATACAAGGACAGGGTTCCACAGATACGCAGTATTTT
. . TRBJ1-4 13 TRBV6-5 CASSRQGREKLFF TGTGCCAGCAGTCGCCAGGGTCGGGAAAAACTGTTTTTT
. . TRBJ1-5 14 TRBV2 CASSEWSINQPQHF TGTGCCAGCAGTGAATGGAGTATCAATCAGCCCCAGCATTTT
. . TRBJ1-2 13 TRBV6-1 CASSVDRSYGYTF TGTGCCAGCAGTGTCGACAGGTCCTATGGCTACACCTTC
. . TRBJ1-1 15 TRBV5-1 CASSLGADMNTEAFF TGCGCCAGCAGCTTAGGGGCAGACATGAACACTGAAGCTTTCTTT
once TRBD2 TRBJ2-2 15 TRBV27 CASSTSAVDTGELFF TGTGCCAGCAGCACTAGCGCGGTCGACACCGGGGAGCTGTTTTTT
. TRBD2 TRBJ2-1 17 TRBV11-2 CASSPHVTSGSYNEQFF TGTGCCAGCAGCCCGCACGTGACTAGCGGCTCCTACAATGAGCAGTTCTTC
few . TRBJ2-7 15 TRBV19 CASSSGKAGWNEQYF TGTGCCAGTAGTAGCGGAAAGGCAGGGTGGAACGAGCAGTACTTC